The 21 T cell receptor beta chains below come from one sample, sequenced in a study of vaccination and CD4 T cells after COVID-19 (dated by TCRdb to about 2022). The sample's time point, from its label and the paper: late sampling 161 to 241 days after vaccination in three convalescent patients. Read against the paper, the sample's treatment or condition label means: roughly 10-day PBMC culture with coronavirus spike peptide pools or control peptides (ViraFEST assay). The antigens of these receptors remain unknown. Libraries came from PCR. The sequencer listed for this sample is Illumina iSeq 100. At the Johns Hopkins FTIC core, DNA from the cultured CD4+ T cells underwent TCR sequencing with the Oncomine TCR Beta short-read assay. Starting from the raw public reads, TCRdb applied fastp trimming at Q25, assembled clones with MiXCR and retained in-frame beta chains. Identical CDR3 protein sequences are pooled into one entry, listed with their most common genes and DNA. This sample comprises about 23,000 distinct CDR3 sequences, 43% of them detected only once. Approximately 5% of the sample is taken by the ten largest.

The sample was CD4+ T cells from blood, cultured in vitro, taken about 7 months after SARS-CoV-2 vaccination. Source of these receptors: a human donor who had recovered from COVID-19.

The chain couples TRBV7-2 to TRBJ1-2; the D gene is possibly TRBD1 (5 bases). The CDR3 has 15 residues. Deletions cut 1 base from V and 3 bases from J, with 12 bases between. Germline values: CDR1 SGHTA, CDR2 FQGNSA. Here the CDR3 reads CASSLDAGRDYGYTF. For the CDR3, the DNA is TGTGCCAGCAGCTTAGATGCGGGCAGGGACTATGGCTACACCTTC.

This clonotype was found a few times. The chain carries TRBV20-1 and TRBJ2-7; the D gene is possibly TRBD2 (5 bases). Trimming cost V 1 base and J 6 bases, with 10 bases left between them. This CDR3 is built from 12 residues. CDR1 and CDR2 (germline): DFQATT, SNEGSKA (reference sequence). In DNA, the CDR3 is TGCAGTGCTAGAGGACCGGCGGGCGAGCAGTACTTC. This gives the protein CSARGPAGEQYF.

This clonotype was seen a few times. The chain combines TRBV6-5 with TRBJ2-1; 12 bases align to TRBD2. The J call is in doubt because the DNA end fits TRBJ2-7 better. Germline V gives CDR1 MNHEY, CDR2 SVGAGI. The CDR3 totals 15 residues. CDR3 amino acids: CASSYSTSGSSEQYF. CDR3 sequence (DNA): TGTGCCAGCAGTTACTCGACTAGCGGGAGTAGCGAGCAGTACTTC.

This clonotype has only a few counts. The chain is built from TRBV6-2 or TRBV6-3 and TRBJ2-7, with D perhaps matching TRBD2 (6 bases). CDR3 length: 15 amino acids. The V gene's germline CDR1 is MNHEY and CDR2 SVGEGT. Deletions cut 4 bases from V and 3 bases from J, with 16 bases between. The CDR3: CASSSSGSIFYEQYF. DNA of the CDR3: TGTGCCAGCAGTTCATCCGGGAGTATCTTCTACGAGCAGTACTTC.

This clonotype has only a few counts. The chain joins TRBV15 to TRBJ2-2; weak D call: TRBD2 (6 bases). Trimming shortened V by 8 bases and J by 2 bases, and 15 bases separated the two germline ends. Germline-derived CDR1 and CDR2 are LNHNV and YYDKDF (reference sequence). This CDR3 comprises 15 residues. The CDR3: CATSLPTSNTGELFF. The CDR3 coding sequence is TGTGCCACCTCCCTCCCCACTAGCAACACCGGGGAGCTGTTTTTT.

The chain couples TRBV18 to TRBJ2-2, with no clear D. With 3 bases removed from V and 5 bases from J, the gap between germline ends came to 7 bases. Germline loops: CDR1 KGHSH, CDR2 LQKENI. The CDR3 has 13 residues. The CDR3 here is CASSPVATGELFF. The DNA for the CDR3 is TGTGCCAGCTCACCCGTCGCGACCGGGGAGCTGTTTTTT. Together with reference TRBV18 and TRBJ2-2, the CDR3 gives the full variable domain: NAGVMQNPRHLVRRRGQEARLRCSPMKGHSHVYWYRQLPEEGLKFMVYLQKENIIDESGMPKERFSAEFPKEGPSILRIQQVVRGDSAAYFCASSPVATGELFFGEGSRLTVL.

This rearrangement joins TRBV6-1 to TRBJ2-3, with D perhaps TRBD1 (6 bases). V lost 8 bases and J lost 0, with 18 bases in between. The CDR3 length is 16 residues. Germline assignment: CDR1 MNHNS and CDR2 SASEGT. The chain's CDR3 is CASGNRESISTDTQYF. The DNA for the CDR3 is TGTGCCAGCGGTAACAGGGAATCGATTAGCACAGATACGCAGTATTTT.

V usage is TRBV19 and J usage is TRBJ2-7; tentatively, D is TRBD1 (7 bases). The CDR3 length is 15 residues. Germline CDR1 reads LNHDA; CDR2 reads SQIVND (reference sequence). The V gene lost 6 bases and the J gene lost 1 base, with 16 bases spanning the gap. CDR3: CASRTHRGGSYEQYF. The CDR3 bases are TGTGCCAGTAGAACTCACAGGGGAGGATCCTACGAGCAGTACTTC.

The chain carries TRBV7-2 and TRBJ2-5, with no clear D. Germline assignment: CDR1 SGHTA and CDR2 FQGNSA. V was clipped by 5 bases and J by 1 base, with 11 bases between them. This CDR3 is 14 amino acids long. DNA for the CDR3: TGTGCCAGCAGCAGAAGACAAGCCCAAGAGACCCAGTACTTC. Its translation: CASSRRQAQETQYF.

The rearrangement links TRBV19 to TRBJ2-1; D remains ambiguous. CDR3 length equals 12 residues. V lost 5 bases and J 9 bases, leaving 11 bases between the germline ends. Germline V gene data show CDR1 as LNHDA and CDR2 as SQIVND (reference sequence). For the CDR3, the DNA is TGTGCCAGTAGTTCTAGTATCAGTGAGCAGTTCTTC. Its translation is CASSSSISEQFF. The full variable domain, completed using reference TRBV19 and TRBJ2-1, is DGGITQSPKYLFRKEGQNVTLSCEQNLNHDAMYWYRQDPGQGLRLIYYSQIVNDFQKGDIAEGYSVSREKKESFPLTVTSAQKNPTAFYLCASSSSISEQFFGPGTRLTVL.

This chain connects TRBV7-9 to TRBJ2-2; D gene ambiguous. This CDR3 has 14 residues. Looked up from germline, CDR1 is SEHNR and CDR2 is FQNEAQ (reference sequence). Trimming stripped 5 bases from V and 5 bases from J, with 12 bases between. The CDR3 here is CASSVTKRTGELFF. CDR3 DNA sequence: TGTGCCAGCAGCGTTACGAAAAGGACCGGGGAGCTGTTTTTT. The full variable domain, in which reference TRBV7-9 and TRBJ2-2 provide the parts outside the CDR3, is DTGVSQNPRHKITKRGQNVTFRCDPISEHNRLYWYRQTLGQGPEFLTYFQNEAQLEKSRLLSDRFSAERPKGSFSTLEIQRTEQGDSAMYLCASSVTKRTGELFFGEGSRLTVL.

The chain carries TRBV7-8 and TRBJ2-3; no clear D. This CDR3 contains 16 residues. CDR1 is SGHVS and CDR2 is FQNEAQ in the germline V gene. The V and J ends lost 0 bases and 2 bases respectively, with 12 bases between them. The CDR3 sequence: CASSLARRAITDTQYF. The DNA for the CDR3 is TGTGCCAGCAGCTTAGCCCGAAGGGCCATCACAGATACGCAGTATTTT. The full variable domain, in which reference TRBV7-8 and TRBJ2-3 provide the parts outside the CDR3, is GAGVSQSPRYKVAKRGQDVALRCDPISGHVSLFWYQQALGQGPEFLTYFQNEAQLDKSGLPSDRFFAERPEGSVSTLKIQRTQQEDSAVYLCASSLARRAITDTQYFGPGTRLTVL.

This clonotype was recorded a few times. The gene calls are TRBV28 and TRBJ1-2; 7 positions agree with TRBD1. Germline loops: CDR1 MDHEN, CDR2 SYDVKM. With 6 bases clipped from V and 4 bases from J, the junction kept 5 bases outside the gene matches. The CDR3 is made up of 13 amino acids. The CDR3 spells CASRDRAIYGYTF. CDR3 sequence (DNA): TGTGCCAGCAGAGACAGGGCCATCTATGGCTACACCTTC.

The count of this clonotype is one. The chain employs TRBV6-5 and TRBJ2-3, with 9 bases identical to TRBD2. This CDR3 comprises 16 residues. The V segment lost 2 bases and the J segment 2 bases; nucleotides outside the gene matches: 5. From germline, CDR1 is MNHEY and CDR2 SVGAGI. In DNA form, the CDR3 reads TGTGCCAGCAGTTACCTCCTAGCGGGGAACACAGATACGCAGTATTTT. It yields the protein CASSYLLAGNTDTQYF.

This clonotype was seen more than once but under ten times. The V call is TRBV19, the J call TRBJ2-5, with D hard to call. The CDR3 totals 15 residues. Trimming stripped 0 bases from V and 2 bases from J, with 10 bases between. In germline, CDR1 is LNHDA, CDR2 SQIVND (reference sequence). The CDR3 DNA reads as TGTGCCAGTAGTATAGATGTCAGGCTGCAAGAGACCCAGTACTTC. This translates into CASSIDVRLQETQYF.

The V and J genes are TRBV20-1 and TRBJ2-1; 7 nucleotides agree with TRBD2. The length of the CDR3 is 14 residues. The germline V gene has CDR1 DFQATT and CDR2 SNEGSKA (reference sequence). V lost 3 bases to trimming and J lost 11 bases; unmatched junction nucleotides: 13. As DNA, the CDR3 is TGCAGTGCTAGGGCTGGGACTAACACCCTCAAGCAGTTCTTC. Translating gives CSARAGTNTLKQFF.

The chain recombines TRBV28 with TRBJ2-7, with 10 bases identical to TRBD2. V dropped 7 bases and J dropped 6; count of bases not matched to a gene: 9. CDR1 is MDHEN and CDR2 is SYDVKM in the germline V gene. This CDR3 contains 14 residues. CDR3 nucleotide sequence: TGTGCCAGCAACGTAGCGGGAGGCTCTCGCGAGCAGTACTTC. It specifies CASNVAGGSREQYF.

The table lists this clonotype with a count of one. The chain employs TRBV19 and TRBJ2-1; 8 positions match TRBD1. CDR1 is LNHDA, CDR2 SQIVND, per germline (reference sequence). Trimming at V came to 3 bases and at J to 5 bases, leaving 9 bases not matched to a gene. The CDR3 sequence is 16 residues long. In nucleotides, the CDR3 is TGTGCCAGTAGTATTTCCGGACAGGGAAGACACAATGAGCAGTTCTTC. It codes for CASSISGQGRHNEQFF.

In its sample, this clonotype was seen a few times. The chain has TRBV7-9 and TRBJ2-5; 11 bases map to TRBD2. After removal of 5 bases from V and 1 base from J, the junction contained 3 bases not matched to a gene. The CDR3 extends over 15 amino acids. The V gene's germline CDR1 is SEHNR and CDR2 FQNEAQ (reference sequence). The CDR3 sequence: CASSRGTSGQETQYF. The DNA of the CDR3 is TGTGCCAGCAGCCGAGGGACTAGCGGCCAAGAGACCCAGTACTTC.

The V and J genes are TRBV28 and TRBJ1-2, with a possible D match to TRBD1 (5 bases). Per germline, CDR1 MDHEN and CDR2 SYDVKM. The CDR3 covers 13 residues. V was shortened by 8 bases and J by 4 bases, with 14 bases between the two germline ends. This CDR3 reads CASDSDSLYGYTF. In DNA form, the CDR3 reads TGTGCCAGCGACTCCGACAGCCTCTATGGCTACACCTTC.

This clonotype came up a few times. The V and J genes are TRBV27 and TRBJ1-2, with D maybe TRBD1 (6 bases). Trimming cost V 0 bases and J 5 bases, with 19 bases left between them. The CDR3 spans 17 residues. Germline lookup yields CDR1 MNHEY and CDR2 SMNVEV (reference sequence). This chain's CDR3 is CASSLSQGGKSEYGYTF. The CDR3 DNA reads TGTGCCAGCAGTTTATCCCAAGGGGGGAAAAGTGAATATGGCTACACCTTC.